These 17 T cell receptor beta chains came from one sample sequenced in a study of T cells in Graves' hyperthyroidism and ophthalmopathy. Template material for amplifying TCR beta CDR3 regions consisted of RNA transcripts. RT-PCR in the first round (using the HTBI primer set) targeted the TCR CDR3. TCRdb re-called the multiplex PCR reads through MiXCR, storing one row per CDR3 protein. The data contain roughly 300,000 distinct CDR3 sequences, roughly 18% of them singletons. Sequenced: blood. The source of these receptors is a woman aged 50 to 65 with Graves' hyperthyroidism.

This clonotype was seen a handful of times. The gene calls are TRBV12-3 or TRBV12-4 and TRBJ2-3; D not certain. The V gene lost 5 bases and the J gene lost 3 bases, with 15 bases spanning the gap. The CDR3 consists of 15 residues. The CDR3, as DNA: TGTGCCAGCAGTCCTACTCTATCGTTGACAGATACGCAGTATTTT. Translating gives CASSPTLSLTDTQYF.

The rearrangement links TRBV6-1 to TRBJ2-1; the match to TRBD2 covers 10 bases. This CDR3 is 16 amino acids long. The V gene's germline CDR1 is MNHNS and CDR2 SASEGT. Trimming removed 6 bases from V and 4 bases from J; junction bases left unmatched: 9. DNA for the CDR3: TGTGCCAGCAGATCCGGGACTAGCGAAGATTACAATGAGCAGTTCTTC. Translating it yields CASRSGTSEDYNEQFF.

The chain carries TRBV29-1 and TRBJ2-2; tentative D call: TRBD1 (6 bases). The CDR3 totals 14 residues. CDR1 is SQVTM and CDR2 is ANQGSEA in the germline V gene. Trimming stripped 3 bases from V and 1 base from J, with 9 bases between. The CDR3 sequence is CSVENRVNTGELFF. Here the CDR3 DNA reads TGCAGCGTTGAGAACAGGGTGAACACCGGGGAGCTGTTTTTT.

The table lists this clonotype with many counts. The chain is built from TRBV7-6 and TRBJ2-5; D gene uncertain. V lost 5 bases and J lost 2, with 9 bases in between. The CDR3 runs to 13 residues. The germline V gene encodes CDR1 SGHVS and CDR2 FNYEAQ. CDR3 DNA: TGTGCCAGCAGCCCAATGCGTCAAGAGACCCAGTACTTC. Its protein product is CASSPMRQETQYF.

This clonotype has a handful of counts. The CDR3 is CASSFFNYGYTF. In nucleotides, the CDR3 is TGTGCCAGCAGTTTCTTTAACTATGGCTACACCTTC. The V call is TRBV12-3 or TRBV12-4, the J call TRBJ1-2; no clear D. The CDR3 is 12 residues long. V gave up 3 bases and J gave up 1 base, with 3 bases separating them.

This rearrangement joins TRBV4-2 to TRBJ2-2; weak D call: TRBD2 (5 bases). Germline CDR1 reads LGHNA; CDR2 reads YNFKEQ. The CDR3 extends over 18 amino acids. Trimming stripped 5 bases from V and 4 bases from J, with 23 bases between. CDR3 in amino acids: CASSVNPRGQSSTGELFF. CDR3 DNA sequence: TGTGCCAGCAGCGTAAACCCCCGCGGGCAGAGTTCCACCGGGGAGCTGTTTTTT.

This clonotype was counted between two and nine times. The CDR3 loop reads CSVVTGTETQYF. Here the CDR3 DNA reads TGCAGCGTTGTTACAGGGACGGAGACCCAGTACTTC. The chain employs TRBV29-1 and TRBJ2-5; D is perhaps TRBD1 (6 bases). V lost 4 bases, J lost 5 bases, and 11 bases lay in between. CDR1 and CDR2 (germline): SQVTM, ANQGSEA. This CDR3 spans 12 amino acids. Looking up the rest from reference TRBV29-1 and TRBJ2-5 gives the full variable domain: SAVISQKPSRDICQRGTSLTIQCQVDSQVTMMFWYRQQPGQSLTLIATANQGSEATYESGFVIDKFPISRPNLTFSTLTVSNMSPEDSSIYLCSVVTGTETQYFGPGTRLLVL.

The genes are TRBV6-2 or TRBV6-3 and TRBJ2-3; TRBD1 agrees at 10 bases. J lost 3 bases, V lost 10 bases, and 4 bases had no gene match. Germline values: CDR1 MNHEY, CDR2 SVGEGT. CDR3 length: 13 residues. The CDR3: CATGQGGTDTQYF. The CDR3 DNA sequence: TGTGCCACCGGACAGGGGGGAACAGATACGCAGTATTTT.

This clonotype was picked up a small number of times. The gene calls are TRBV24-1 and TRBJ1-6; 7 bases are a match to TRBD1. V was clipped by 3 bases and J by 7 bases; unmatched bases: 8. Per the germline V gene, CDR1 is KGHDR and CDR2 is SFDVKD. CDR3 length: 16 residues. The CDR3: CATSDARQGLNSPLHF. Written as DNA, the CDR3 is TGTGCCACCAGTGATGCCCGACAGGGTTTAAATTCACCCCTCCACTTT.

This clonotype was observed many times. The chain has TRBV6-1 and TRBJ1-2; D not certain. The germline V and J ends were trimmed by 4 bases and 0 bases, with 9 bases remaining between them. Germline V gene sequence: CDR1 MNHNS, CDR2 SASEGT. This CDR3 spans 14 amino acids. CDR3 region: CASSGPSSNYGYTF. The CDR3 DNA follows: TGTGCCAGCAGTGGCCCGAGCTCTAACTATGGCTACACCTTC.

V usage is TRBV6-2 or TRBV6-3 and J usage is TRBJ1-1; D may be TRBD1 (5 bases). V dropped 6 bases and J dropped 1 base, with 15 bases sitting between them. Germline CDR1 is MNHEY and CDR2 is SVGEGT. The CDR3 is 15 amino acids. The chain's CDR3 is CASRRGLITNTEAFF. CDR3 coding DNA: TGTGCCAGCAGACGGGGACTGATTACGAACACTGAAGCTTTCTTT.

J is TRBJ1-4 and V is TRBV5-6; possibly TRBD1 for D (5 bases). This CDR3 is 14 amino acids long. Germline CDR1 SGHDT, CDR2 YYEEEE. Deletions cut 1 base from V and 4 bases from J, with 8 bases between. CDR3 protein: CASSLWGGNEKLFF. CDR3 DNA sequence: TGTGCCAGCAGCTTGTGGGGCGGTAATGAAAAACTGTTTTTT.

This clonotype was seen repeatedly, ten times or more. The gene calls are TRBV28 and TRBJ2-1; no clear D. Germline-derived CDR1 and CDR2 are MDHEN and SYDVKM. The V and J ends lost 2 bases and 3 bases respectively, with 5 bases between them. This CDR3 region has 13 residues. In DNA, the CDR3 is TGTGCCAGCAGTTTAGGAAACTACAATGAGCAGTTCTTC. It is translated as CASSLGNYNEQFF.

This clonotype was observed many times. The V and J genes are TRBV27 and TRBJ2-1, with 9 bases fitting TRBD1. The trim removed 5 bases at V and 10 bases at J, leaving 9 bases unmatched. The germline gives CDR1 MNHEY, CDR2 SMNVEV (reference sequence). This CDR3 is built from 14 residues. CDR3 residues: CASSPGDRAGEQFF. The CDR3 DNA reads TGTGCCAGCAGTCCCGGGGACAGGGCGGGGGAGCAGTTCTTC.

The table lists this clonotype with many counts. The chain uses TRBV20-1 and TRBJ2-3; 10 nucleotides agree with TRBD2. With 3 bases clipped from V and 2 bases from J, the junction kept 8 bases outside the gene matches. The germline V gene encodes CDR1 DFQATT and CDR2 SNEGSKA (reference sequence). The CDR3 contains 16 residues. DNA of the CDR3: TGCAGTGCTAGTCCTAGCGGGGGCCAGTTCACAGATACGCAGTATTTT. As protein: CSASPSGGQFTDTQYF.

This clonotype turned up a few times. This chain connects TRBV7-9 to TRBJ2-1; 13 bases map to TRBD2. V lost 5 bases to trimming and J lost 5 bases; unmatched junction nucleotides: 6. The CDR3 covers 16 residues. Germline V gene sequence: CDR1 SEHNR, CDR2 FQNEAQ (reference sequence). The CDR3, as DNA: TGTGCCAGCAGCCGAATACTAGCGGGAGGGCACAATGAGCAGTTCTTC. Translated: CASSRILAGGHNEQFF.

V and J are TRBV12-3 or TRBV12-4 and TRBJ1-5; no definite D call. This CDR3 has 14 residues. Trimming left V 1 base short and J 0 bases short, with 4 bases between. In DNA form, the CDR3 reads TGTGCCAGCAGTTTAGAGCTTAGCAATCAGCCCCAGCATTTT. It is translated as CASSLELSNQPQHF.